The rows below give T cell receptor beta chains drawn from one sample of a study of Ad26.COV2.S vaccination and SARS-CoV-2 variants. Sequencing was performed with immunoSEQ multiplex PCR; in TCRdb, only in-frame clones are kept and a portion is missing. The sample has more than 300,000 clones, around 90% seen once. Here the sequenced sample was peripheral blood, taken in a trial of Ad26.COV2.S vaccine versus placebo. These receptors all stem from a person aged 18 to 59 who received the Ad26.COV2.S COVID-19 vaccine or a placebo. The CDR3 runs from the conserved cysteine through the conserved F or W. A D gene is named only where the DNA matches it firmly. Clone size is given for some rows only: seen once, a few or many times, or a class if the clone is expanded.

TRBV7-2,-,few,TRBJ2-7,CASNLQGGSIYEQYF,TGTGCCAGCAACCTTCAGGGGGGGTCGATCTACGAGCAGTACTTC
TRBV27,-,-,TRBJ2-7,CASMEGSEQYF,TGTGCCAGCATGGAGGGCAGCGAGCAGTACTTC
TRBV9,TRBD1,-,TRBJ2-5,CASQTGTEETQYF,TGTGCCAGCCAGACCGGGACAGAAGAGACCCAGTACTTC
TRBV19,-,-,TRBJ2-2,CASSIGVNTGELFF,TGTGCCAGTAGTATCGGTGTGAACACCGGGGAGCTGTTTTTT
TRBV9,-,-,TRBJ1-1,CASSVVPGLNTEAFF,TGTGCCAGCAGCGTAGTTCCAGGCCTGAACACTGAAGCTTTCTTT
TRBV6-2/TRBV6-3,TRBD2,-,TRBJ2-5,CASSYSSGGWGQETQYF,TGTGCCAGCAGTTACTCTTCGGGGGGATGGGGACAAGAGACCCAGTACTTC
TRBV19,-,-,TRBJ1-1,CASIRDSNTEAFF,TGTGCCAGCATACGAGACAGTAACACTGAAGCTTTCTTT
TRBV18,-,-,TRBJ1-6,CASSPRPSSPLHF,TGTGCCAGCTCACCTCGACCCAGTTCACCCCTCCACTTT
TRBV7-8,-,-,TRBJ2-2,CASSLVFAGELFF,TGTGCCAGCAGCTTAGTCTTTGCCGGGGAGCTGTTTTTT
TRBV18,TRBD1,once,TRBJ2-3,CASSLDREPTDTQYF,TGTGCCAGCTCACTGGACAGGGAACCCACAGATACGCAGTATTTT
TRBV29-1,-,once,TRBJ1-4,CSVANLGQGREKLFF,TGCAGCGTAGCAAACTTGGGCCAGGGAAGGGAAAAACTGTTTTTT
TRBV30,TRBD1,-,TRBJ1-1,CAWSTGTGVTEAFF,TGTGCCTGGAGTACCGGGACAGGGGTGACTGAAGCTTTCTTT
TRBV6-5,TRBD1,-,TRBJ1-2,CASSDSPEGARGYTF,TGTGCCAGCAGTGACTCGCCGGAGGGGGCGCGAGGCTACACCTTC
TRBV10-3,-,-,TRBJ2-7,CAISVEAGATYEQYF,TGTGCCATCAGTGTCGAGGCCGGGGCAACCTACGAGCAGTACTTC
TRBV5-6,-,few,TRBJ1-6,CASSRTLGNSPLHF,TGTGCCAGCAGCAGGACATTGGGGAATTCACCCCTCCACTTT